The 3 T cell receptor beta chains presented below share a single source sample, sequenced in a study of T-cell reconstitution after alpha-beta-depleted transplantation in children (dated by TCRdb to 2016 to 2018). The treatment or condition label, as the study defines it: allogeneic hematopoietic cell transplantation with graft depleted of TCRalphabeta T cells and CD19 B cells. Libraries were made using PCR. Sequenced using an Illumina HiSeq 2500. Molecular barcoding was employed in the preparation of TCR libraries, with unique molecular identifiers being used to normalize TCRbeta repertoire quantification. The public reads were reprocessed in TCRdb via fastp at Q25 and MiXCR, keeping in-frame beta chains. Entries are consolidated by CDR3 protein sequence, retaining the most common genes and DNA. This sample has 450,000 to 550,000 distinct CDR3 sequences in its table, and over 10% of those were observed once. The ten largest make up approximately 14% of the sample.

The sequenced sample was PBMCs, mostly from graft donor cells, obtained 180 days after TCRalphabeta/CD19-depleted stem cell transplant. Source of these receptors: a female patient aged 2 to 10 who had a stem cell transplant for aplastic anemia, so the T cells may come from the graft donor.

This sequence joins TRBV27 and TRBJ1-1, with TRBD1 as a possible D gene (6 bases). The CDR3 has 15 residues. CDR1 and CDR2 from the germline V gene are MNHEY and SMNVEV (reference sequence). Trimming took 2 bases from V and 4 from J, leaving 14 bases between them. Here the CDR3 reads CASSLRRGGTTEAFF. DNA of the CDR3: TGTGCCAGCAGTTTACGCAGGGGCGGAACCACTGAAGCTTTCTTT.

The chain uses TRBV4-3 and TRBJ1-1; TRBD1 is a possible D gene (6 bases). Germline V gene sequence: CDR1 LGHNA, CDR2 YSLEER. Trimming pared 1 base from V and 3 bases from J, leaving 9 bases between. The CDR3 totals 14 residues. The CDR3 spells CASSQVQGYTEAFF. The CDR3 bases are TGCGCCAGCAGCCAAGTACAGGGATACACTGAAGCTTTCTTT.

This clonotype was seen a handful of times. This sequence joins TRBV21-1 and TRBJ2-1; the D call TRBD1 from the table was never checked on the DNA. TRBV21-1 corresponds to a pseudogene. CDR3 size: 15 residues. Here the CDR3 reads CARTQGFPPYNEQFF. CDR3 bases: TGTGCCAGAACACAGGGATTCCCGCCCTACAATGAGCAGTTCTTC.